The 2 T cell receptor beta chains given below trace back to one sample, sequenced in a study of blood T cells in healthy people across ages. The authors ran a second PCR of 7 to 11 cycles using a sample-barcoded 5' primer and a J-beta primer mix. Each CDR3 protein is one row after TCRdb ran MiXCR on the 5' RACE reads. The sample consists of about 680,000 distinct CDR3 sequences, 49% of them appearing once. The sequenced sample was blood. The receptors shown here come from a woman aged 55-70 years in good health.

This clonotype appeared many times. The genes are TRBV12-3 or TRBV12-4 and TRBJ1-4, with unresolved D. CDR3 length equals 16 residues. With 4 bases removed from V and 4 bases from J, the gap between germline ends came to 16 bases. The CDR3 DNA follows: TGTGCCAGCAGTTCTAATCAGGACGGCAATAATGAAAAACTGTTTTTT. Amino acids: CASSSNQDGNNEKLFF.

The chain links TRBV7-2 to TRBJ2-3, with 7 bases matching TRBD1. Germline V lookup: CDR1 SGHTA, CDR2 FQGNSA. This CDR3 spans 14 amino acids. The V and J ends lost 5 bases and 0 bases, in that order; junction bases with no gene match: 2. The CDR3 here is CASSQTGSTDTQYF. Written as DNA, the CDR3 is TGTGCCAGCAGCCAGACAGGGAGCACAGATACGCAGTATTTT. Together with reference TRBV7-2 and TRBJ2-3, the CDR3 gives the full variable domain: GAGVSQSPSNKVTEKGKDVELRCDPISGHTALYWYRQSLGQGLEFLIYFQGNSAPDKSGLPSDRFSAERTGGSVSTLTIQRTQQEDSAVYLCASSQTGSTDTQYFGPGTRLTVL.